The 21 T cell receptor beta chains presented below share a single source sample, sequenced in a study of a mutant IDH1 vaccine in newly diagnosed glioma. The assay was immunoSEQ multiplex PCR, and TCRdb's table has in-frame clones only and misses some. The sample holds tens of thousands of clones, around 81% seen once. For these TCRs, the target antigens are not known. Sample time point: week 5, during vaccination. Each dose of the vaccine consisted of 300 ug of mutant IDH1 20-mer peptide, with topical imiquimod. The sample was PBMCs, taken from a glioma patient whose treatment included an IDH1 peptide vaccine. The source of these receptors is a man between 50 and 59 years old with glioma.

The chain couples TRBV14 to TRBJ1-6; D remains unclear. CDR3 length: 13 amino acids. Between the trimmed V and J ends, which lost 1 base and 7 bases, there was a span of 5 bases. CDR1 and CDR2 from the germline V gene are SGHDN and FVKESK. For the CDR3, the DNA is TGTGCCAGCAGCCAAGTCGGGAATTCACCCCTCCACTTT. Its protein product is CASSQVGNSPLHF.

The V call is TRBV6-6, the J call TRBJ2-3; D is unclear. This CDR3 contains 13 residues. The V gene's germline CDR1 is MNHNY and CDR2 SVGAGI (reference sequence). Trimming cost V 6 bases and J 2 bases, with 9 bases left between them. As DNA, the CDR3 is TGTGCCAGCAGCCTTGGGCTCACAGATACGCAGTATTTT. Residues: CASSLGLTDTQYF.

The chain recombines TRBV19 with TRBJ1-2; D not certain. V was pared by 3 bases and J by 4 bases, with 12 bases between. Per germline, CDR1 LNHDA and CDR2 SQIVND (reference sequence). This CDR3 region has 14 residues. CDR3 amino acids: CASSIAVEPYGYTF. The CDR3 nucleotides read TGTGCCAGTAGTATTGCAGTCGAACCCTATGGCTACACCTTC. Full variable domain (remainder filled in from reference TRBV19 and TRBJ1-2): DGGITQSPKYLFRKEGQNVTLSCEQNLNHDAMYWYRQDPGQGLRLIYYSQIVNDFQKGDIAEGYSVSREKKESFPLTVTSAQKNPTAFYLCASSIAVEPYGYTFGSGTRLTVV.

This chain's CDR3 is CASIGILAYGYTF. In nucleotides, the CDR3 is TGTGCCAGCATCGGGATTTTGGCGTATGGCTACACCTTC. This chain uses TRBV11-3 with TRBJ1-2, with D unresolved. Looked up from germline, CDR1 is SGHNT and CDR2 is YENEEA. The CDR3 is 13 amino acids. The V end was cut by 7 bases, the J end by 5 bases, with 14 bases between.

V usage is TRBV4-1 and J usage is TRBJ2-1, with TRBD2 matching over 10 bases. Germline assignment: CDR1 MGHRA and CDR2 YSYEKL. The CDR3 runs to 16 residues. With V trimmed by 3 bases and J by 7 bases, 9 bases remained unmatched. DNA of the CDR3: TGCGCCAGCAGCCAGGGTAGGCTAGCGGGAGCAAATGAGCAGTTCTTC. Its protein product is CASSQGRLAGANEQFF.

The chain is built from TRBV7-2 and TRBJ1-5; D unclear. CDR1 is SGHTA and CDR2 is FQGNSA in the germline V gene. V was pared by 5 bases and J by 4 bases, with 12 bases between. The CDR3 runs 14 residues. CDR3 bases: TGTGCCAGCAGCCCCGACGGAGGGAATCAGCCCCAGCATTTT. Translation gives CASSPDGGNQPQHF. Filled out from reference TRBV7-2 and TRBJ1-5, the complete variable domain reads GAGVSQSPSNKVTEKGKDVELRCDPISGHTALYWYRQSLGQGLEFLIYFQGNSAPDKSGLPSDRFSAERTGGSVSTLTIQRTQQEDSAVYLCASSPDGGNQPQHFGDGTRLSIL.

The chain has TRBV19 and TRBJ2-7; TRBD2 matches 10 bases. Germline-derived CDR1 and CDR2 are LNHDA and SQIVND (reference sequence). There are 15 residues in the CDR3. Germline trimming cut 1 base from V and 6 bases from J; bases unmatched to any gene: 6. This chain's CDR3 is CASSIGLAGVGEQYF. CDR3 coding DNA: TGTGCCAGTAGTATAGGGCTAGCGGGAGTCGGCGAGCAGTACTTC.

The chain carries TRBV7-9 and TRBJ1-5, with D perhaps TRBD1 (5 bases). The CDR3 length is 13 residues. The germline V gene has CDR1 SEHNR and CDR2 FQNEAQ (reference sequence). The ends were cut back, 5 bases at V and 8 bases at J, with 13 bases in the middle. This CDR3 is CASSKQEWEPQHF. The CDR3 DNA reads as TGTGCCAGCAGCAAACAGGAGTGGGAGCCCCAGCATTTT.

The chain has TRBV29-1 and TRBJ2-3, with a weak D call TRBD2 (5 bases). Between the trimmed V and J ends, which lost 4 bases and 3 bases, there was a span of 14 bases. Germline V gene data show CDR1 as SQVTM and CDR2 as ANQGSEA. The CDR3 is made up of 14 amino acids. The CDR3 here is CSVASGSGTDTQYF. The DNA of the CDR3 is TGCAGCGTTGCTAGTGGGAGTGGGACAGATACGCAGTATTTT.

V usage is TRBV4-2 and J usage is TRBJ2-7, with 12 positions matching TRBD2. Looked up from germline, CDR1 is LGHNA and CDR2 is YNFKEQ. V lost 0 bases, J lost 3 bases, and 3 bases stayed unmatched. The CDR3 covers 16 residues. The CDR3 DNA follows: TGTGCCAGCAGCCAAGATACTAGCGGGAGGAGCTACGAGCAGTACTTC. Its translation is CASSQDTSGRSYEQYF.

V gene TRBV7-2 combines with J gene TRBJ2-5; the match to TRBD2 covers 9 bases. V shed 2 bases, J shed 4 bases, and the junction held 8 bases outside the gene matches. This CDR3 is 16 amino acids long. Germline loops: CDR1 SGHTA, CDR2 FQGNSA. The CDR3 sequence: CASSLSVSGSGETQYF. CDR3 sequence (DNA): TGTGCCAGCAGCTTATCAGTTAGCGGGAGTGGAGAGACCCAGTACTTC. The complete variable domain, with remaining parts taken from reference TRBV7-2 and TRBJ2-5, reads GAGVSQSPSNKVTEKGKDVELRCDPISGHTALYWYRQSLGQGLEFLIYFQGNSAPDKSGLPSDRFSAERTGGSVSTLTIQRTQQEDSAVYLCASSLSVSGSGETQYFGPGTRLLVL.

The V call is TRBV2, the J call TRBJ2-2; maybe TRBD2 (6 bases). This CDR3 region has 16 residues. Germline V lookup: CDR1 SNHLY, CDR2 FYNNEI. V was pared by 0 bases and J by 1 base, with 9 bases between. CDR3 nucleotides: TGTGCCAGCAGTGAAGCGCGACTAGGGAACACCGGGGAGCTGTTTTTT. Protein sequence: CASSEARLGNTGELFF.

V is TRBV5-1 and J is TRBJ1-1; D is possibly TRBD1 (6 bases). This CDR3 contains 15 residues. V was clipped by 0 bases and J by 9 bases, with 18 bases between them. Germline values: CDR1 SGHRS, CDR2 YFSETQ. CDR3 sequence: CASSLAVRGLSQAFF. The CDR3 DNA follows: TGCGCCAGCAGCTTGGCGGTCAGGGGATTGAGTCAAGCTTTCTTT.

As DNA, the CDR3 is TGCAGCGTCCTGGAGGGAGGTGCAGGAGAAGCTTTCTTT. Its translation is CSVLEGGAGEAFF. This rearrangement joins TRBV29-1 to TRBJ1-1; the D is unclear. Germline V gene sequence: CDR1 SQVTM, CDR2 ANQGSEA. V dropped 6 bases and J dropped 8 bases, with 19 bases sitting between them. The CDR3 is 13 amino acids.

The chain combines TRBV7-6 with TRBJ2-7, with 9 bases matching TRBD2. Germline-derived CDR1 and CDR2 are SGHVS and FNYEAQ. CDR3 size: 16 residues. V shed 5 bases and J 0 bases; nucleotides not matched to a gene: 8. CDR3 amino acids: CASSELGAGGSYEQYF. The DNA for the CDR3 is TGTGCCAGCAGCGAGCTAGGAGCGGGAGGCTCCTACGAGCAGTACTTC.

The gene calls are TRBV15 and TRBJ2-7; maybe TRBD1 (6 bases). V lost 0 bases, J lost 3 bases, and 9 bases lay in between. Germline V gene lookup returns CDR1 LNHNV and CDR2 YYDKDF (reference sequence). This CDR3 is built from 14 residues. CDR3: CATSREQGFYEQYF. The CDR3 nucleotides are TGTGCCACCAGCAGAGAACAGGGCTTCTACGAGCAGTACTTC.

This clone was counted a few times. V usage is TRBV4-1 and J usage is TRBJ1-1; no firm D call. Germline V CDR1 and CDR2: MGHRA, YSYEKL. V gave up 3 bases and J gave up 1 base, with 12 bases separating them. The CDR3 totals 15 residues. The CDR3 DNA sequence: TGCGCCAGCAGCCACACGGTGGTTGGGAACACTGAAGCTTTCTTT. Its translation is CASSHTVVGNTEAFF.

The chain's CDR3 is CASTTPRTGGACQPQHF. The CDR3 nucleotides read TGTGCCAGCACCACTCCCCGGACAGGTGGGGCCTGTCAGCCCCAGCATTTT. The gene calls are TRBV21-1 and TRBJ1-5; TRBD1 reflects the table's D call only, with no check against the DNA. TRBV21-1 is noted as a pseudogene. The CDR3 has 17 amino acids.

This clone has only one observation. This chain joins TRBV4-1 and TRBJ2-3; 7 bases are a match to TRBD1. Germline trimming cut 3 bases from V and 2 bases from J; bases unmatched to any gene: 5. The CDR3 has 15 amino acids. CDR1 is MGHRA, CDR2 YSYEKL, per germline. In DNA, the CDR3 is TGCGCCAGCAGCCATTTCCAGGGGGTCACAGATACGCAGTATTTT. This gives the protein CASSHFQGVTDTQYF.

V usage is TRBV11-2 and J usage is TRBJ2-7, with D perhaps TRBD2 (6 bases). The CDR3 covers 14 residues. CDR1 is SGHAT and CDR2 is FQNNGV in the germline V gene. Trimming cost V 0 bases and J 9 bases, with 15 bases left between them. CDR3 nucleotide sequence: TGTGCCAGCAGCTTAGATCTAGGGACTGCGGGGCAGTACTTC. This sequence encodes CASSLDLGTAGQYF.

V and J are TRBV2 and TRBJ1-5; 8 bases agree with TRBD1. The V gene's germline CDR1 is SNHLY and CDR2 FYNNEI. Germline trimming cut 2 bases from V and 5 bases from J; bases unmatched to any gene: 2. The CDR3 runs 14 residues. The CDR3 nucleotides are TGTGCCAGCAGTGAATACAGGGGGGATCAGCCCCAGCATTTT. Its translation: CASSEYRGDQPQHF.